These 16 T cell receptor beta chains originate from one sample sequenced in a study of regulatory T cells in long-lasting Graves disease. Time point given: persistent/refractory GD, antithyroid drugs over 5 years with positive TRAb. The authors made the TCR library using RNA they extracted from PBMCs. Construction of TCR beta libraries relied on iRepertoire HTBI primers and on Arm-PCR targeting CDR3 regions. TCRdb re-called the multiplex PCR reads through MiXCR, storing one row per CDR3 protein. The profile shows around 450,000 distinct CDR3 sequences, around a fifth of them singletons. Specimen: peripheral blood mononuclear cells (PBMCs), collected when the disease was refractory, from a patient treated with antithyroid drugs. Receptors originate from a female donor with Graves disease.

This clonotype was counted a few times. The chain uses TRBV20-1 and TRBJ2-5; maybe TRBD2 (5 bases). Trimming pared 3 bases from V and 7 bases from J, leaving 12 bases between. Germline lookup yields CDR1 DFQATT and CDR2 SNEGSKA (reference sequence). This CDR3 comprises 12 residues. The CDR3: CSASNSRGTQYF. CDR3 sequence (DNA): TGCAGTGCTAGCAACAGTCGGGGGACCCAGTACTTC.

In its sample, this clonotype was seen many times. The chain links TRBV12-3 or TRBV12-4 to TRBJ2-7; 10 nucleotides agree with TRBD2. The CDR3 consists of 14 residues. V was pared by 5 bases and J by 3 bases, with 4 bases of the junction left unmatched. Written as DNA, the CDR3 is TGTGCCAGCAGTCCCACTAGCGGGGACTACGAGCAGTACTTC. It translates to CASSPTSGDYEQYF.

The gene calls are TRBV6-2 or TRBV6-3 and TRBJ1-1; 8 bases map to TRBD1. V gave up 5 bases and J gave up 4 bases; unmatched junction bases: 6. Germline loops: CDR1 MNHEY, CDR2 SVGEGT. The CDR3 runs 14 residues. The CDR3 spells CASSKGQEPTEAFF. The CDR3 DNA sequence: TGTGCCAGCAGTAAGGGACAGGAGCCCACTGAAGCTTTCTTT.

V gene TRBV5-1 combines with J gene TRBJ1-6; TRBD1 might be the D (5 bases). Trimming shortened V by 1 base and J by 9 bases, and 17 bases separated the two germline ends. This CDR3 region has 16 residues. The germline V gene has CDR1 SGHRS and CDR2 YFSETQ. DNA of the CDR3: TGCGCCAGCAGCTTGAACAGGCCCTATATGGGTTCACCCCTCCACTTT. The encoded protein is CASSLNRPYMGSPLHF.

This clonotype came up many times. The CDR3 loop is CASSLGPPDGAYEQYF. Written as DNA, the CDR3 is TGTGCCAGCAGCTTGGGACCCCCGGACGGCGCCTACGAGCAGTACTTC. V and J are TRBV28 and TRBJ2-7, with D perhaps assigned TRBD1 or TRBD2 (5 bases each). Germline CDR1 MDHEN, CDR2 SYDVKM. This CDR3 has 16 amino acids. The V end lost 6 bases, the J end lost 2 bases, and 20 bases lay between the germline ends.

This clonotype was observed at least ten times. V is TRBV20-1 and J is TRBJ1-1, with TRBD1 as a possible D gene (5 bases). There are 13 residues in the CDR3. Germline assignment: CDR1 DFQATT and CDR2 SNEGSKA (reference sequence). V was clipped by 5 bases and J by 5 bases, with 15 bases between them. The chain's CDR3 is CSAAQGERTEAFF. CDR3 coding DNA: TGCAGTGCTGCGCAGGGAGAGAGGACTGAAGCTTTCTTT.

Worth noting for this clonotype: One end of the junction varies from germline; a read error may be responsible. The gene calls are TRBV19 and TRBJ1-1; unclear D gene. The CDR3 is 13 amino acids. Germline loops: CDR1 LNHDA, CDR2 SQIVND (reference sequence). The CDR3 reads CASGIGLNTEAFF. CDR3 coding DNA: TGTGCCAGTGGTATCGGGTTGAACACTGAAGCTTTCTTT.

This chain links TRBV7-2 with TRBJ2-7; D remains ambiguous. Germline lookup yields CDR1 SGHTA and CDR2 FQGNSA. Trimming removed 1 base at V and 5 bases at J, with 12 bases between. This CDR3 contains 14 residues. CDR3 sequence (DNA): TGTGCCAGCAGCTTAGTCACAGCTTTCGACGAGCAGTACTTC. Translated, it gives CASSLVTAFDEQYF.

A few counts support this clonotype. V is TRBV5-6 and J is TRBJ2-2, with D maybe TRBD2 (6 bases). Trimming took off 4 bases at V and 1 base at J, with 8 bases between the two ends. This CDR3 is built from 14 residues. Germline loops: CDR1 SGHDT, CDR2 YYEEEE. CDR3 residues: CASSTAGNTGELFF. In DNA, the CDR3 is TGTGCCAGCAGCACAGCGGGGAACACCGGGGAGCTGTTTTTT.

This clonotype came up many times. V usage is TRBV2 and J usage is TRBJ1-2, with D possibly being TRBD1 (6 bases). This CDR3 has 13 amino acids. Trimming stripped 7 bases from V and 8 bases from J, with 17 bases between. Germline loops: CDR1 SNHLY, CDR2 FYNNEI. In DNA, the CDR3 is TGTGCCAGCAACCTAGGGGGGGTCTGGGGCTACACCTTC. Translating gives CASNLGGVWGYTF.

This clonotype was found many times. The chain is built from TRBV28 and TRBJ1-1; TRBD1 might be the D (6 bases). The V and J ends lost 4 bases and 1 base respectively, with 16 bases between them. From germline, CDR1 is MDHEN and CDR2 SYDVKM. The CDR3 runs 16 residues. CDR3 loop: CASSSFVSTGNTEAFF. The CDR3 DNA follows: TGTGCCAGCAGTTCCTTTGTCTCGACAGGGAACACTGAAGCTTTCTTT.

This clonotype showed up many times. The chain employs TRBV28 and TRBJ1-5; D gene ambiguous. Germline values: CDR1 MDHEN, CDR2 SYDVKM. The length of the CDR3 is 12 residues. V shed 8 bases and J shed 6 bases, with 11 bases lying between them. The CDR3 DNA follows: TGTGCCAGCTCAGTGGGAGGTCAGCCCCAGCATTTT. This encodes CASSVGGQPQHF.

Remarks on this clonotype: A much larger clone lies a single base off, so this may be a read error. The CDR3 does not close with the conserved phenylalanine or tryptophan, likely indicating a read error. The chain couples TRBV6-1 to TRBJ2-7; D may be TRBD2 (7 bases). The CDR3 is 15 residues long. Trimming took 5 bases from V and 2 from J, leaving 16 bases between them. Germline CDR1 MNHNS, CDR2 SASEGT. The CDR3 bases are TGTGCCAGCAGTCCTAGGACTAGGGACACCTACGAGCAGTACCTC. Its protein product is CASSPRTRDTYEQYL.

This clonotype was seen a handful of times. The genes are TRBV19 and TRBJ1-5; 9 bases match TRBD1. This CDR3 comprises 17 residues. Germline CDR1 reads LNHDA; CDR2 reads SQIVND (reference sequence). V dropped 5 bases and J dropped 3; count of bases not matched to a gene: 11. CDR3 in amino acids: CASSPSRTGAYNQPQHF. For the CDR3, the DNA is TGTGCCAGTAGTCCCTCTCGGACAGGGGCTTACAATCAGCCCCAGCATTTT.

This clonotype has only a few counts. This chain joins TRBV10-3 and TRBJ2-5; TRBD2 matches at 11 bases. Germline assignment: CDR1 ENHRY and CDR2 SYGVKD. CDR3 length equals 17 residues. Unmatched junction bases numbered 12, after V lost 6 bases and J lost 3 bases. As DNA, the CDR3 is TGTGCCATCAGCACCACTTTCACTAGCGGGGGAGAAGAGACCCAGTACTTC. It yields the protein CAISTTFTSGGEETQYF.

This clonotype was observed at least ten times. The V call is TRBV12-3 or TRBV12-4, the J call TRBJ1-1, with TRBD1 as a possible D gene (5 bases). CDR3 length: 16 amino acids. Trimming pared 3 bases from V and 1 base from J, leaving 15 bases between. The CDR3 sequence is CASSLGERQGNTEAFF. Here the CDR3 DNA reads TGTGCCAGCAGTTTGGGGGAGCGGCAGGGGAACACTGAAGCTTTCTTT.